What follows are 11 T cell receptor beta chains derived from one specimen sequenced in a study of neoadjuvant anti-PD-1 for oral cavity cancer. The table came from immunoSEQ multiplex PCR; TCRdb's copy has only in-frame clones and leaves some out. The table has over 10,000 clones, about 60% seen once; the top ten hold roughly 2.1%. The material sequenced was PBMCs, taken before nivolumab (anti-PD-1) treatment. The receptors originated from a person aged 35-79 years with oral cavity squamous cell carcinoma.

CDR3 residues: CASSFRDYNEQFF. The CDR3 coding sequence is TGTGCCAGCAGCTTTCGAGACTACAATGAGCAGTTCTTC. The chain links TRBV7-8 to TRBJ2-1; D not certain. The V gene's germline CDR1 is SGHVS and CDR2 FQNEAQ. The V end lost 3 bases, the J end lost 3 bases, and 6 bases lay between the germline ends. This CDR3 spans 13 amino acids.

The J gene is TRBJ2-1, the V gene TRBV10-2, with TRBD2 matching 10 bases. This CDR3 spans 16 amino acids. Germline V CDR1 and CDR2: WSHSY, SAAADI. After removal of 3 bases from V and 4 bases from J, the junction contained 6 bases not matched to a gene. The chain's CDR3 is CASSDPAGGTYNEQFF. The CDR3, as DNA: TGCGCCAGCAGTGACCCAGCGGGGGGGACATACAATGAGCAGTTCTTC.

The rearrangement links TRBV4-2 to TRBJ1-5, with 9 positions matching TRBD1. CDR1 and CDR2 (germline): LGHNA, YNFKEQ. This CDR3 region has 17 residues. Trimming removed 2 bases from V and 7 bases from J; junction bases left unmatched: 12. The CDR3 spells CASSQTGTGWDEQPQHF. The CDR3 DNA reads as TGTGCCAGCAGCCAAACCGGGACAGGGTGGGACGAACAGCCCCAGCATTTT.

This clone was counted between two and nine times. The V gene is TRBV6-1, the J gene TRBJ1-1; D uncertain. Trimming left V 6 bases short and J 1 base short, with 6 bases between. Germline V lookup: CDR1 MNHNS, CDR2 SASEGT. This CDR3 has 12 residues. This CDR3 reads CASRNKNTEAFF. The CDR3 DNA follows: TGTGCCAGCAGAAACAAGAACACTGAAGCTTTCTTT.

This rearrangement joins TRBV6-5 to TRBJ1-5, with 8 bases matching TRBD1. The trim removed 0 bases at V and 6 bases at J, leaving 4 bases unmatched. This CDR3 comprises 15 residues. Germline CDR1 MNHEY, CDR2 SVGAGI. The CDR3 coding sequence is TGTGCCAGCAGTTACTCGAGGACAGGGACTCAGCCCCAGCATTTT. This encodes CASSYSRTGTQPQHF.

There are a few counts of this clone. This chain uses TRBV10-1 with TRBJ2-2, with 7 bases identical to TRBD1. The V gene's germline CDR1 is WNHNN and CDR2 SYGVQD (reference sequence). There are 15 residues in the CDR3. The J segment lost 7 bases and the V segment lost 0 bases, leaving 5 bases of the junction unmatched. The CDR3 loop reads CASSESRQGIGELFF. The CDR3 coding sequence is TGCGCCAGCAGTGAGTCGAGACAGGGAATCGGGGAGCTGTTTTTT.

This chain links TRBV28 with TRBJ2-5; D possibly matches TRBD1 or TRBD2 (5 bases each). The CDR3 runs 16 residues. V shed 1 base and J shed 9 bases, with 21 bases lying between them. Looked up from germline, CDR1 is MDHEN and CDR2 is SYDVKM. The CDR3 nucleotides are TGTGCCAGCAGTTTATCCGGGACGCCGGTATCCCGAGCCCAGTACTTC. This gives the protein CASSLSGTPVSRAQYF.

The rearrangement links TRBV6-1 to TRBJ1-6; D perhaps matches TRBD1 (6 bases). Trimming took 2 bases from V and 7 from J, leaving 9 bases between them. The CDR3 spans 14 residues. Germline V gene sequence: CDR1 MNHNS, CDR2 SASEGT. In nucleotides, the CDR3 is TGTGCCAGCAGTGAAAGGGGGGCGAATTCACCCCTCCACTTT. The encoded protein is CASSERGANSPLHF.

Written as DNA, the CDR3 is TGTGCCAGCAGAGCCTATGAGGGCGCCGAGCAGTACTTC. This translates into CASRAYEGAEQYF. This chain links TRBV27 with TRBJ2-7; maybe TRBD2 (5 bases). CDR3 length: 13 amino acids. Trimming pared 6 bases from V and 6 bases from J, leaving 15 bases between. CDR1 is MNHEY and CDR2 is SMNVEV in the germline V gene (reference sequence).

The chain employs TRBV5-1 and TRBJ1-1; D not resolved. In germline, CDR1 is SGHRS, CDR2 YFSETQ. Deletions cut 10 bases from V and 6 bases from J, with 13 bases between. This CDR3 is built from 11 residues. CDR3 protein: CASQNGAEAFF. The CDR3 coding sequence is TGCGCCTCTCAGAATGGGGCTGAAGCTTTCTTT.

The chain joins TRBV6-5 to TRBJ1-1; D may be TRBD1 (6 bases). CDR3 length: 13 residues. The ends were cut back, 5 bases at V and 4 bases at J, with 11 bases in the middle. Germline-derived CDR1 and CDR2 are MNHEY and SVGAGI. The CDR3 sequence: CASSTGSSTEAFF. The CDR3 DNA follows: TGTGCCAGCAGTACAGGGAGTTCCACTGAAGCTTTCTTT.